This TCR beta chain was documented in a study of blood T cell repertoires in COVID-19. About the research overall: COVID-19 samples from acute and convalescent phases originated in the United States, Italy and Spain.

There are 12 residues in the CDR3. The germline V gene has CDR1 LGHDT and CDR2 YNNKEL (reference sequence). Trimming took 2 bases from V and 8 from J, leaving 4 bases between them. Everyone who took part was roughly 18 to 95 years old, and they came from about two dozen US areas. Clinical histories supplied by participants themselves formed the basis of cohort assignment. Assay used: immunoSEQ multiplex PCR; TCRdb lists only in-frame clones, some missing. The data contain fewer than 200,000 clones, roughly 85% of them singletons. This receptor was identified in a woman between 65 and 79 years old in a cohort exposed to, infected with or recovered from COVID-19 (not recorded which). The chain employs TRBV3-1 (or the pseudogene TRBV3-2) and TRBJ1-6; D gene uncertain. Sequencing used PBMCs or T cells enriched from blood (not recorded which). CDR3 in amino acids: CASSQSDSPLHF. The CDR3 coding sequence is TGTGCCAGCAGCCAATCCGATTCACCCCTCCACTTT.